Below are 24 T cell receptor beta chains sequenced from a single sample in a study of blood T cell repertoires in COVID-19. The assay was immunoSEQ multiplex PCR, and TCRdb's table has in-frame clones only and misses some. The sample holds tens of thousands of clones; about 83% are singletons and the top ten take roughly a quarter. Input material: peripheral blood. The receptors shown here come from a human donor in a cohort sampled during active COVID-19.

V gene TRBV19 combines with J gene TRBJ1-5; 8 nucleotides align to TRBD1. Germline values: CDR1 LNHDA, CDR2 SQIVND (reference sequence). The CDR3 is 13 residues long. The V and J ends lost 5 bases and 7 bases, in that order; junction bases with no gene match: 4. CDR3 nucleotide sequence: TGTGCCAGTAGTCGGACAGGGCTCCAGCCCCAGCATTTT. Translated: CASSRTGLQPQHF.

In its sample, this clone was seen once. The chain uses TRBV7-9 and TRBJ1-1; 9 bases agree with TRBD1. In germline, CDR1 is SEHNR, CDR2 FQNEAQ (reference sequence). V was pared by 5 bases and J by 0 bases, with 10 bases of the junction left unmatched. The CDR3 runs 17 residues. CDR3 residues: CASSLTGGGLVNTEAFF. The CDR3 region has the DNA TGTGCCAGCAGCCTTACAGGGGGCGGATTGGTGAACACTGAAGCTTTCTTT.

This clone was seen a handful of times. The CDR3 region has the DNA TGTGCCAGCAGCTTGGGAGGGTCGGGGAGTGGTGAAGCTTTCTTT. Residues: CASSLGGSGSGEAFF. The chain links TRBV5-4 to TRBJ1-1, with no clear D. The germline V gene has CDR1 SGHNT and CDR2 YYREEE (reference sequence). The V end was cut by 0 bases, the J end by 7 bases, with 16 bases between. The CDR3 loop spans 15 amino acids.

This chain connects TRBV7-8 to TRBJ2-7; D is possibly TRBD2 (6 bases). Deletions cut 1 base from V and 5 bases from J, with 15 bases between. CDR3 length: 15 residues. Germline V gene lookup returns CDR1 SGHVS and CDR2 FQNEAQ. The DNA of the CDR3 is TGTGCCAGCAGCTTAGGAGGGCCGGGGGTGGACGAGCAGTACTTC. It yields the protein CASSLGGPGVDEQYF.

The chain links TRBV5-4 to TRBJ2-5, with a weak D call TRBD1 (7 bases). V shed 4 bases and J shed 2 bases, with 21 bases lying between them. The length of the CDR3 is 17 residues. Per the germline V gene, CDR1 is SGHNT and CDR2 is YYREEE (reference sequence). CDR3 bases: TGTGCCAGCAGCGCCCGCCGACAGGGAGGTGGACAAGAGACCCAGTACTTC. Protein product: CASSARRQGGGQETQYF. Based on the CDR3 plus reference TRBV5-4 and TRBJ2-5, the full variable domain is ETGVTQSPTHLIKTRGQQVTLRCSSQSGHNTVSWYQQALGQGPQFIFQYYREEENGRGNFPPRFSGLQFPNYSSELNVNALELDDSALYLCASSARRQGGGQETQYFGPGTRLLVL.

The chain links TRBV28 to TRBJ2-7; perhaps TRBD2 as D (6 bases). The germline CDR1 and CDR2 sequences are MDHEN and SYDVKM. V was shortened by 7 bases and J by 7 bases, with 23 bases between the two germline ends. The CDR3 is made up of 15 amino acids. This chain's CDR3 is CASNPGGAPIWEQYF. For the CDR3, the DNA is TGTGCCAGCAACCCAGGAGGGGCCCCCATCTGGGAGCAGTACTTC. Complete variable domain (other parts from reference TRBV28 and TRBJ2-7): DVKVTQSSRYLVKRTGEKVFLECVQDMDHENMFWYRQDPGLGLRLIYFSYDVKMKEKGDIPEGYSVSREKKERFSLILESASTNQTSMYLCASNPGGAPIWEQYFGPGTRLTVT.

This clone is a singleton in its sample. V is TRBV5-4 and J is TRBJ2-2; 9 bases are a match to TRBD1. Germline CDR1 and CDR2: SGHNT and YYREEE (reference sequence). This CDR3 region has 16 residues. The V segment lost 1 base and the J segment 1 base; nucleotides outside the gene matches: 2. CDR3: CASSLPDRGNTGELFF. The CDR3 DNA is TGTGCCAGCAGCTTGCCGGACAGGGGGAACACCGGGGAGCTGTTTTTT.

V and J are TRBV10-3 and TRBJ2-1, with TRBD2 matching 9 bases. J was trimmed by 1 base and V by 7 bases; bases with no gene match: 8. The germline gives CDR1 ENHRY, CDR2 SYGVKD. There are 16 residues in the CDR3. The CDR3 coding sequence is TGTGCCATCATGGGTAGCGGGAGTGTATCCTACAATGAGCAGTTCTTC. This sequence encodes CAIMGSGSVSYNEQFF.

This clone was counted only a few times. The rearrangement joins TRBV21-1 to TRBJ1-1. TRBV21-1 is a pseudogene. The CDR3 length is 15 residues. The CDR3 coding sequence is TGTGCCAGTCCCGCCCCGGCTCGAGGAAACACTGAAGCTTTCTTT. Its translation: CASPAPARGNTEAFF.

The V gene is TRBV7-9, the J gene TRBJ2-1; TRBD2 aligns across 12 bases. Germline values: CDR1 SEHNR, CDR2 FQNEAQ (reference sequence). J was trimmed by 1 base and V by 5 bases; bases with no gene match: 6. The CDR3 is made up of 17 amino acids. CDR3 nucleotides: TGTGCCAGCAGCCCAAAAGGACTAGCGGGGTCCTACAATGAGCAGTTCTTC. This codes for CASSPKGLAGSYNEQFF.

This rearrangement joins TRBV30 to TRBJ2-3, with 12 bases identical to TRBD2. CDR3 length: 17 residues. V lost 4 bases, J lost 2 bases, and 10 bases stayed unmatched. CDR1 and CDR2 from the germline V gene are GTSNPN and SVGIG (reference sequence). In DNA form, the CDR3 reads TGTGCCTGGACTCGGCTAGCGGGAGGGTACCCCACAGATACGCAGTATTTT. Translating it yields CAWTRLAGGYPTDTQYF.

The CDR3 sequence is CASQGAGGKNEQFF. CDR3 in DNA: TGTGCCAGCCAGGGAGCGGGAGGTAAAAATGAGCAGTTCTTC. The chain employs TRBV2 and TRBJ2-1; the match to TRBD2 covers 9 bases. Germline CDR1 reads SNHLY; CDR2 reads FYNNEI. Trimming removed 8 bases from V and 7 bases from J; junction bases left unmatched: 9. The CDR3 totals 14 residues.

CDR3 in amino acids: CASSPLKAGQETQYF. In DNA, the CDR3 is TGTGCCAGCTCACCGCTCAAGGCGGGGCAAGAGACCCAGTACTTC. The rearrangement joins TRBV18 to TRBJ2-5; perhaps TRBD2 as D (6 bases). V was pared by 3 bases and J by 2 bases, with 13 bases between. This CDR3 has 15 amino acids. From germline, CDR1 is KGHSH and CDR2 LQKENI.

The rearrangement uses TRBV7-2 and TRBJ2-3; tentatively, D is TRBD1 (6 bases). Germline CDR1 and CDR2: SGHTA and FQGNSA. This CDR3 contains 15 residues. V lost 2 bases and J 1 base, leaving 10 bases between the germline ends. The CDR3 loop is CASSLNTGRTDTQYF. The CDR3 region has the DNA TGTGCCAGCAGCTTAAACACAGGGCGCACAGATACGCAGTATTTT. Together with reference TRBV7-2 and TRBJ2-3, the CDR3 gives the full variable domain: GAGVSQSPSNKVTEKGKDVELRCDPISGHTALYWYRQSLGQGLEFLIYFQGNSAPDKSGLPSDRFSAERTGGSVSTLTIQRTQQEDSAVYLCASSLNTGRTDTQYFGPGTRLTVL.

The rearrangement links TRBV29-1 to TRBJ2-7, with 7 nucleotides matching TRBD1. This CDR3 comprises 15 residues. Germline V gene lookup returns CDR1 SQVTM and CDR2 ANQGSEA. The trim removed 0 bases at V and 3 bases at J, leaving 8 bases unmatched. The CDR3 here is CSVEDSRGGGYEQYF. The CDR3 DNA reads TGCAGCGTTGAAGATTCGAGAGGGGGCGGCTACGAGCAGTACTTC.

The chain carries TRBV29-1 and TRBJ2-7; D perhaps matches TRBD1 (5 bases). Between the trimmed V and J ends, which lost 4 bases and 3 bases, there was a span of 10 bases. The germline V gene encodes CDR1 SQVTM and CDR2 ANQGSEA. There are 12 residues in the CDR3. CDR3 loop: CSVVGPGYEQYF. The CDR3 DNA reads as TGCAGCGTTGTGGGGCCCGGCTACGAGCAGTACTTC.

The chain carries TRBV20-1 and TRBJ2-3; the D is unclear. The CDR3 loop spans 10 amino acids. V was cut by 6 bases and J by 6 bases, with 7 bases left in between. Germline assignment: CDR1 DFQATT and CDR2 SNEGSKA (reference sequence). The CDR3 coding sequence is TGCAGTGCCGGAGAGGATACGCAGTATTTT. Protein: CSAGEDTQYF.

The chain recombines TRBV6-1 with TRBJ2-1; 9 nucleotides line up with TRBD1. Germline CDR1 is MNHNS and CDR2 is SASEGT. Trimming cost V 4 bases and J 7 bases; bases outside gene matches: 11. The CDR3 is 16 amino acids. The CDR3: CASSGSGTGKKNEQFF. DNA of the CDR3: TGTGCCAGCAGTGGCTCCGGGACAGGGAAGAAAAATGAGCAGTTCTTC.

The CDR3 sequence: CASDSSTTDTQYF. The CDR3 DNA reads as TGTGCCAGCGACTCCTCAACCACAGATACGCAGTATTTT. The gene calls are TRBV28 and TRBJ2-3, with D hard to call. Per the germline V gene, CDR1 is MDHEN and CDR2 is SYDVKM. The CDR3 runs to 13 residues. The V end lost 8 bases, the J end lost 2 bases, and 11 bases lay between the germline ends.

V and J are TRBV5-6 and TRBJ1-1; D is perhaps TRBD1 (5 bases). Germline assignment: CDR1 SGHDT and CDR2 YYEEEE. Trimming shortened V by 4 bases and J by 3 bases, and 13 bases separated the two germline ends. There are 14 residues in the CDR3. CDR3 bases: TGTGCCAGCAGCCCCCCAGGGTGGGACACTGAAGCTTTCTTT. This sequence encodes CASSPPGWDTEAFF.

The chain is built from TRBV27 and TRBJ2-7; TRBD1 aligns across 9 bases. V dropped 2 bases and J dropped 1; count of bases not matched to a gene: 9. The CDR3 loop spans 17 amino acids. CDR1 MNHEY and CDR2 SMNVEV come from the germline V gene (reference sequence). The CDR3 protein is CASSLAPGQGFSYEQYF. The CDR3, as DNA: TGTGCCAGCAGTTTAGCGCCGGGACAGGGTTTTTCCTACGAGCAGTACTTC.

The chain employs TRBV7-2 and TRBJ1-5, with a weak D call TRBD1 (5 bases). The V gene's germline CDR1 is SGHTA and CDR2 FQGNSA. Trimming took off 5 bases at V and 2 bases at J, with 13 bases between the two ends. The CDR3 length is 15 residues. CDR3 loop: CASSLGGGGNQPQHF. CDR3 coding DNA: TGTGCCAGCAGCCTAGGCGGGGGGGGCAATCAGCCCCAGCATTTT.

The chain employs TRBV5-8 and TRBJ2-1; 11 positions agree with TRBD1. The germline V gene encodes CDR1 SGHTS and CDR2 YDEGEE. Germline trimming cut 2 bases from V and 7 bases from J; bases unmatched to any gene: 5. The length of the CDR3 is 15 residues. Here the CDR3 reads CASSLPGTGGNEQFF. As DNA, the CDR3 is TGTGCCAGCAGCTTACCCGGGACAGGGGGGAATGAGCAGTTCTTC.

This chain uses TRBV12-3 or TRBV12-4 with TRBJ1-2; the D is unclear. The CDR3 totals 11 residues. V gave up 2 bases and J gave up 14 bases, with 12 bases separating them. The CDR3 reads CASSLTQDRTF. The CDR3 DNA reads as TGTGCCAGCAGTTTAACGCAGGATAGGACCTTC.